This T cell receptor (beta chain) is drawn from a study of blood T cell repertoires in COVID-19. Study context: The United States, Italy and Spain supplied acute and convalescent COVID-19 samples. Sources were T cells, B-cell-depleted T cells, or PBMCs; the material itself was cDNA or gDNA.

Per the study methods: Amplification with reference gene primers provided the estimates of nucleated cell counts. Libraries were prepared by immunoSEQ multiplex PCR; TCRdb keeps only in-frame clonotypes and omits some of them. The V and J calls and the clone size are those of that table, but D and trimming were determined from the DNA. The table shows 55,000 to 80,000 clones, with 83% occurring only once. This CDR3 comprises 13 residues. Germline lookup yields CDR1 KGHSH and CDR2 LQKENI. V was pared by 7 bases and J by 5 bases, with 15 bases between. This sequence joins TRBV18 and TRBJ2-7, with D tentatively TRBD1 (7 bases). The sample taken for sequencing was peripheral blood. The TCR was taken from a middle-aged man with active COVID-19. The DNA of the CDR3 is TGTGCCAGCTTTGGGGGGACAGACAACGAGCAGTACTTC. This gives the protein CASFGGTDNEQYF.